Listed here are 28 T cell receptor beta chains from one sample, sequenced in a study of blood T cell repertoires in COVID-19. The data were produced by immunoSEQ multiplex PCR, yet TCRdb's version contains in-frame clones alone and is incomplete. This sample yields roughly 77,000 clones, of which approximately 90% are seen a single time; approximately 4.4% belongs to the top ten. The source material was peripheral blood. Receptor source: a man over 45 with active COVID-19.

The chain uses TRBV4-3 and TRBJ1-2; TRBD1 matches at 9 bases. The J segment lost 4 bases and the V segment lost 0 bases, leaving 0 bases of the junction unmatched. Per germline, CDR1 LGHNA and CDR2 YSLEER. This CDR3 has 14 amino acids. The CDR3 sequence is CASSQETGGYGYTF. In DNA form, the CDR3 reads TGCGCCAGCAGCCAAGAGACAGGGGGCTATGGCTACACCTTC.

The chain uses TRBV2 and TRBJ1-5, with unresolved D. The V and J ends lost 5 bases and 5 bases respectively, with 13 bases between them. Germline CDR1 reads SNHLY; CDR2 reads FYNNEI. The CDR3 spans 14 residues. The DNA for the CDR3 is TGTGCCAGCAGTTCAGAGAGGAAGGATCAGCCCCAGCATTTT. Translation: CASSSERKDQPQHF.

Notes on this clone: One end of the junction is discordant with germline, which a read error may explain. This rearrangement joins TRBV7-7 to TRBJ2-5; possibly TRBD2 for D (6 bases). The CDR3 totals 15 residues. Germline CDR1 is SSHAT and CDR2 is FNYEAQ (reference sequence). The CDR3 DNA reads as TGTGCTAGCAGCTTAGGGAGGACCATACAAGAGACCCAGTACTTC. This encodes CASSLGRTIQETQYF. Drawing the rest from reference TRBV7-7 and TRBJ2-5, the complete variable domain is GAGVSQSPRYKVTKRGQDVTLRCDPISSHATLYWYQQALGQGPEFLTYFNYEAQPDKSGLPSDRFSAERPEGSISTLTIQRTEQRDSAMYRCASSLGRTIQETQYFGPGTRLLVL.

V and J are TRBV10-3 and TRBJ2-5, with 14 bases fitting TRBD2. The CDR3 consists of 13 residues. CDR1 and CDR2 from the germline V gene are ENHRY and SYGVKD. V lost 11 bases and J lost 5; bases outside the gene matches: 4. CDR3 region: CAVGLAGAETQYF. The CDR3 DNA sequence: TGTGCCGTGGGACTAGCGGGGGCGGAGACCCAGTACTTC.

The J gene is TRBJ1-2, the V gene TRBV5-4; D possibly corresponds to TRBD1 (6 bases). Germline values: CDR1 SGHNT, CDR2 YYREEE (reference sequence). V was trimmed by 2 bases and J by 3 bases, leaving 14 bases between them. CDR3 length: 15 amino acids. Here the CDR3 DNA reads TGTGCCAGCAGCTTTTCCCGGGGACACCACTATGGCTACACCTTC. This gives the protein CASSFSRGHHYGYTF.

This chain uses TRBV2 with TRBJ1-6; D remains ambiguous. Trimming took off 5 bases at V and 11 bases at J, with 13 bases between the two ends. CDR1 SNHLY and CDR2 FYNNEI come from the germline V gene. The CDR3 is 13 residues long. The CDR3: CASSPELSAPLHF. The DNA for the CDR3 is TGTGCCAGCAGTCCTGAATTATCGGCACCCCTCCACTTT.

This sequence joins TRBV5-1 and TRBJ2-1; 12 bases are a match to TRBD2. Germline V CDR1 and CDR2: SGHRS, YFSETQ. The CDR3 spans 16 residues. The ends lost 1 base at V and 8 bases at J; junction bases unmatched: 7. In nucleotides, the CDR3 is TGCGCCAGCAGCTTGCCTAGCGGGAGGGGGAGGGATGAGCAGTTCTTC. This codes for CASSLPSGRGRDEQFF.

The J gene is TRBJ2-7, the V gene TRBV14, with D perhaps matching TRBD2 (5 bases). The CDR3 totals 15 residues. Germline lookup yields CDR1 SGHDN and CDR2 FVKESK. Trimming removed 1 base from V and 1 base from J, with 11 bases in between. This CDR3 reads CASSQVGSGSYEQYF. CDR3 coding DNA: TGTGCCAGCAGCCAAGTAGGCAGCGGATCCTACGAGCAGTACTTC.

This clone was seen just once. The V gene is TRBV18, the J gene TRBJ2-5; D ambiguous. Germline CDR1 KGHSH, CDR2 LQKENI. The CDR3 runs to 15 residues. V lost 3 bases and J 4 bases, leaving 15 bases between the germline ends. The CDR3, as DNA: TGTGCCAGCTCACCTCGGTCCGCGCCTGGAGAGACCCAGTACTTC. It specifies CASSPRSAPGETQYF.

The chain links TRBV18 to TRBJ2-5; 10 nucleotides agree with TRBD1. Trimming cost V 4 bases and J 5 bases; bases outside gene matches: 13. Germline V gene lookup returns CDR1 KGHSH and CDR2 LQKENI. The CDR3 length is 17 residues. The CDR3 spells CASSLKNPGQGTETQYF. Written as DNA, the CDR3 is TGTGCCAGCTCACTAAAGAATCCGGGACAGGGGACGGAGACCCAGTACTTC.

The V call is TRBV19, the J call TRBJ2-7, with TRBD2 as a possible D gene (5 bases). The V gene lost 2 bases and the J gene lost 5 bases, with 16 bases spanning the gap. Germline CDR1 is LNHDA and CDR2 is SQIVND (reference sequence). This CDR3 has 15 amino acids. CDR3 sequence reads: CASSISGSPLNEQYF. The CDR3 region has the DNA TGTGCCAGTAGTATATCGGGGTCACCCCTGAACGAGCAGTACTTC.

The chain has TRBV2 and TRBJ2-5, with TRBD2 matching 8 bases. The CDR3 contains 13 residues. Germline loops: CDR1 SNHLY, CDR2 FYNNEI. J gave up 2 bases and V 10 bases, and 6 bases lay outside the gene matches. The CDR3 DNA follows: TGTGCCACCCTAGCGGGCTTACAAGAGACCCAGTACTTC. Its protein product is CATLAGLQETQYF.

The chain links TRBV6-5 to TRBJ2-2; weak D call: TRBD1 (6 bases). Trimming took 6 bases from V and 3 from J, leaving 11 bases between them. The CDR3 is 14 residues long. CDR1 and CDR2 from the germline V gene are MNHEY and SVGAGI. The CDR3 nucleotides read TGTGCCAGCAGACTTTGGACAGACACCGGGGAGCTGTTTTTT. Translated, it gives CASRLWTDTGELFF.

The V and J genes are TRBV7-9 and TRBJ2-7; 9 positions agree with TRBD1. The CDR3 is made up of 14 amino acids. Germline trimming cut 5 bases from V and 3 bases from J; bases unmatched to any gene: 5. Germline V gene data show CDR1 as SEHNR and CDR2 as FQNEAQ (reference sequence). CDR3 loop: CASSAGQGGYEQYF. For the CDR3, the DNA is TGTGCCAGCAGCGCGGGACAGGGTGGCTACGAGCAGTACTTC.

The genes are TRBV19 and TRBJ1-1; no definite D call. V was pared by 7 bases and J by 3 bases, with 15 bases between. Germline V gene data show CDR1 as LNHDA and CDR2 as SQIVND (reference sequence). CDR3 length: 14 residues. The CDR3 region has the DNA TGTGCCAGTAACCCCAGGCGTTGGGACACTGAAGCTTTCTTT. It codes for CASNPRRWDTEAFF.

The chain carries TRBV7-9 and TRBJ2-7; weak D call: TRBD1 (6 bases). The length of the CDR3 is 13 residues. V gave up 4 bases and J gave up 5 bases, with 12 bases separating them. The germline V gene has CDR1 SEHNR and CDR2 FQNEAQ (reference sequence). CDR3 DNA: TGTGCCAGCAGCTCCACACAGGGCCACGAGCAGTACTTC. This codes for CASSSTQGHEQYF.

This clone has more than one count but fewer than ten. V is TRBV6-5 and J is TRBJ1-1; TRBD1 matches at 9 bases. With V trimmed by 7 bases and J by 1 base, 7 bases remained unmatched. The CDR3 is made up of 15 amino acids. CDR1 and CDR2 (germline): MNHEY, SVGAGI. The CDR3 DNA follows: TGTGCCAGCATCCGGACAGGGGCCCGGAACACTGAAGCTTTCTTT. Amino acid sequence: CASIRTGARNTEAFF.

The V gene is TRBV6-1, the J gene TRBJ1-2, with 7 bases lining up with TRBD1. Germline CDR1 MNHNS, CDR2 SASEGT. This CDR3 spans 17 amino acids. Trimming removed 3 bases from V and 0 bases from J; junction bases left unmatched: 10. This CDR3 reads CASSDRGFPGANYGYTF. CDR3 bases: TGTGCCAGCAGTGACAGGGGGTTCCCGGGAGCTAACTATGGCTACACCTTC.

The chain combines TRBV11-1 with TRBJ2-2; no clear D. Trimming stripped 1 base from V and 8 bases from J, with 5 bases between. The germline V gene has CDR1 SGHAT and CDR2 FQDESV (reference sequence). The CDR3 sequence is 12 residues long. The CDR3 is CASSLVEGELFF. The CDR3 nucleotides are TGTGCCAGCAGCTTAGTCGAGGGGGAGCTGTTTTTT. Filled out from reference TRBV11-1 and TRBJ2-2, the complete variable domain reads EAEVAQSPRYKITEKSQAVAFWCDPISGHATLYWYRQILGQGPELLVQFQDESVVDDSQLPKDRFSAERLKGVDSTLKIQPAELGDSAMYLCASSLVEGELFFGEGSRLTVL.

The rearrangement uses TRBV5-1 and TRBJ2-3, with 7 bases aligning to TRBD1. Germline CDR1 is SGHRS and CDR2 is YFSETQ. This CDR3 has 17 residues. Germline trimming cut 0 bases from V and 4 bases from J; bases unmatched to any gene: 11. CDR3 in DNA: TGCGCCAGCAGCTTGGTGGGACAGCACCGTCCCCCAGATACGCAGTATTTT. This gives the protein CASSLVGQHRPPDTQYF.

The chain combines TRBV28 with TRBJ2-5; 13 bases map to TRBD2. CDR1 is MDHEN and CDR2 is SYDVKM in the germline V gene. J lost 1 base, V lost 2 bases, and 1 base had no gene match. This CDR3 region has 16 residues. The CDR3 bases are TGTGCCAGCAGTTTACGGACTAGCGGGAGCCAAGAGACCCAGTACTTC. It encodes CASSLRTSGSQETQYF. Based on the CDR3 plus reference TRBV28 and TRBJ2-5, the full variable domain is DVKVTQSSRYLVKRTGEKVFLECVQDMDHENMFWYRQDPGLGLRLIYFSYDVKMKEKGDIPEGYSVSREKKERFSLILESASTNQTSMYLCASSLRTSGSQETQYFGPGTRLLVL.

CDR3 in amino acids: CASSYYEREGLSPLQFF. CDR3 DNA sequence: TGTGCCAGCAGTTACTACGAGCGGGAGGGCCTCTCACCTCTGCAGTTCTTC. The chain has TRBV28 and TRBJ2-1; 10 nucleotides match TRBD2. Unmatched junction bases numbered 18, after V lost 4 bases and J lost 12 bases. CDR1 is MDHEN, CDR2 SYDVKM, per germline. There are 17 residues in the CDR3.

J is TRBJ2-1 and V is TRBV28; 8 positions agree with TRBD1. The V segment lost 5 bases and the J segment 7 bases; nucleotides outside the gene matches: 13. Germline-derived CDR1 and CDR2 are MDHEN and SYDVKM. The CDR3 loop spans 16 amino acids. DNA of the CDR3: TGTGCCAGCAGTGCCTCGGGGGCAGGGGGCTTTAATGAGCAGTTCTTC. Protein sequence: CASSASGAGGFNEQFF. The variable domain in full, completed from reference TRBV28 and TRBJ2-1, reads DVKVTQSSRYLVKRTGEKVFLECVQDMDHENMFWYRQDPGLGLRLIYFSYDVKMKEKGDIPEGYSVSREKKERFSLILESASTNQTSMYLCASSASGAGGFNEQFFGPGTRLTVL.

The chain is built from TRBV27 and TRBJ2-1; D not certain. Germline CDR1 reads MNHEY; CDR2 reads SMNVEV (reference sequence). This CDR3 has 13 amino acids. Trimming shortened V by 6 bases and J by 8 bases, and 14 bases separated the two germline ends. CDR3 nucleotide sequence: TGTGCCAGCAGCCGCGCAATCCATTATGAGCAGTTCTTC. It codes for CASSRAIHYEQFF.

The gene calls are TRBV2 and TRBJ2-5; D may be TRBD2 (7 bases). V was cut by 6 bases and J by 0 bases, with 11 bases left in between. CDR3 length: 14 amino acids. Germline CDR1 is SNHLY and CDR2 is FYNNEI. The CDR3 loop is CASSRRGHQETQYF. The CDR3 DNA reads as TGTGCCAGCAGCCGGCGGGGGCACCAAGAGACCCAGTACTTC.

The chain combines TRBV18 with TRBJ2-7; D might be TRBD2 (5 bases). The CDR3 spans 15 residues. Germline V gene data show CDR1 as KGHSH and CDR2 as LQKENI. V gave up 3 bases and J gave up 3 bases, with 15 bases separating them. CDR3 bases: TGTGCCAGCTCACCGTCCGGGATGATTGGCTACGAGCAGTACTTC. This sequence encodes CASSPSGMIGYEQYF.

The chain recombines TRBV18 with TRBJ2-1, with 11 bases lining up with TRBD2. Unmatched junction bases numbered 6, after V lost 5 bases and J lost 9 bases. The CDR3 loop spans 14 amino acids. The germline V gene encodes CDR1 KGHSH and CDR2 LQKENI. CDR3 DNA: TGTGCCAGCTCAGAACTAGCGGGAGTAAGTGAGCAGTTCTTC. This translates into CASSELAGVSEQFF.

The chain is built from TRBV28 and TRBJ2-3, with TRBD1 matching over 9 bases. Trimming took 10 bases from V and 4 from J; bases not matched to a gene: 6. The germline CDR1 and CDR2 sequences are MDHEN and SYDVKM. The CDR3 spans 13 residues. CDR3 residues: CATPGQGPDTQYF. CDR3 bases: TGTGCCACCCCGGGACAGGGACCAGATACGCAGTATTTT.